These 19 T cell receptor beta chains originate from one sample sequenced in a study of cytomegalovirus exposure and HLA in healthy donors. The table came from immunoSEQ multiplex PCR; TCRdb's copy has only in-frame clones and leaves some out. The repertoire holds about 200,000 clones, with approximately 82% as singletons. Material: PBMCs. The receptors originated from a woman under 40 in good health and CMV-seropositive.

The chain employs TRBV27 and TRBJ2-7; TRBD2 agrees at 12 bases. The V gene end was trimmed by 5 bases and the J gene end by 4 bases; junction bases not matched to a gene: 6. The germline gives CDR1 MNHEY, CDR2 SMNVEV (reference sequence). CDR3 size: 15 residues. The CDR3 region has the DNA TGTGCCAGCAGTCTGGCTAGCGGGAGGGCTTACGAGCAGTACTTC. Translated: CASSLASGRAYEQYF.

The V gene is TRBV30, the J gene TRBJ1-1; no clear D gene. V lost 4 bases, J lost 2 bases, and 20 bases lay in between. Looked up from germline, CDR1 is GTSNPN and CDR2 is SVGIG (reference sequence). This CDR3 spans 16 amino acids. CDR3 in amino acids: CAWKGGFRPVNTEAFF. DNA for the CDR3: TGTGCCTGGAAAGGCGGGTTTCGACCGGTTAACACTGAAGCTTTCTTT.

The chain joins TRBV5-1 to TRBJ2-5; TRBD1 aligns across 11 bases. The CDR3 consists of 17 residues. In germline, CDR1 is SGHRS, CDR2 YFSETQ. V gave up 3 bases and J gave up 4 bases; unmatched junction bases: 11. The CDR3 sequence is CASSSDRGPRVGETQYF. In nucleotides, the CDR3 is TGCGCCAGCAGCTCGGACAGGGGGCCAAGGGTGGGAGAGACCCAGTACTTC.

This clone was detected once. The chain joins TRBV6-5 to TRBJ2-1; TRBD1 matches 9 bases. CDR1 is MNHEY, CDR2 SVGAGI, per germline. The ends lost 5 bases at V and 4 bases at J; junction bases unmatched: 6. The CDR3 sequence is 15 residues long. The CDR3 bases are TGTGCCAGCAGTGTAACCGGGACAGGGTACAATGAGCAGTTCTTC. Its translation: CASSVTGTGYNEQFF.

The CDR3 DNA reads TGCGCCAGCAGCTTGTCCCAGGGCAGCTATGGCTACACCTTC. Translation gives CASSLSQGSYGYTF. The V and J genes are TRBV5-1 and TRBJ1-2, with TRBD1 as a possible D gene (5 bases). This CDR3 has 14 amino acids. CDR1 and CDR2 from the germline V gene are SGHRS and YFSETQ. The V gene lost 1 base and the J gene lost 4 bases, with 11 bases spanning the gap. The full variable domain, completed using reference TRBV5-1 and TRBJ1-2, is KAGVTQTPRYLIKTRGQQVTLSCSPISGHRSVSWYQQTPGQGLQFLFEYFSETQRNKGNFPGRFSGRQFSNSRSEMNVSTLELGDSALYLCASSLSQGSYGYTFGSGTRLTVV.

The sample holds one count of this clone. The CDR3 loop is CASTQIGTGETDTQYF. CDR3 sequence (DNA): TGTGCCAGCACTCAAATAGGGACAGGGGAAACAGATACGCAGTATTTT. V gene TRBV28 combines with J gene TRBJ2-3; 10 nucleotides match TRBD1. The CDR3 has 16 residues. Trimming cost V 7 bases and J 3 bases; bases outside gene matches: 10. The germline CDR1 and CDR2 sequences are MDHEN and SYDVKM.

The chain links TRBV6-6 to TRBJ2-7; the D is unclear. Germline V gene sequence: CDR1 MNHNY, CDR2 SVGAGI (reference sequence). The CDR3 length is 14 residues. The germline V and J ends were trimmed by 7 bases and 1 base, with 14 bases remaining between them. The CDR3 is CASTQTEPSYEQYF. DNA of the CDR3: TGTGCCAGCACACAGACGGAACCTTCCTACGAGCAGTACTTC.

V and J are TRBV18 and TRBJ1-1; D might be TRBD1 (5 bases). Trimming cost V 5 bases and J 1 base, with 11 bases left between them. The germline gives CDR1 KGHSH, CDR2 LQKENI. This CDR3 spans 14 amino acids. The DNA of the CDR3 is TGTGCCAGCTCAATCGACAGCTCGAACACTGAAGCTTTCTTT. Protein product: CASSIDSSNTEAFF.

V and J are TRBV30 and TRBJ2-7; possibly TRBD2 for D (5 bases). The germline V gene encodes CDR1 GTSNPN and CDR2 SVGIG (reference sequence). The V end lost 2 bases, the J end lost 0 bases, and 14 bases lay between the germline ends. This CDR3 contains 15 residues. The CDR3, as DNA: TGTGCCTGGAGTTCCCGGCTAGCCGCCTCCTACGAGCAGTACTTC. As protein: CAWSSRLAASYEQYF.

This clone showed up just once. The chain couples TRBV5-1 to TRBJ2-3; a weak D match, TRBD2 (6 bases). Trimming pared 0 bases from V and 9 bases from J, leaving 14 bases between. Germline-derived CDR1 and CDR2 are SGHRS and YFSETQ. This CDR3 has 14 amino acids. The DNA for the CDR3 is TGCGCCAGCAGCTTGGTGGAGGGTGAGGGGACGCAGTATTTT. Its translation is CASSLVEGEGTQYF.

The J gene is TRBJ1-1, the V gene TRBV7-8, with 9 bases aligning to TRBD1. CDR3 length: 17 residues. Germline V gives CDR1 SGHVS, CDR2 FQNEAQ. Trimming at V came to 1 base and at J to 3 bases, leaving 9 bases not matched to a gene. The CDR3 coding sequence is TGTGCCAGCAGCTTAGGTAGCGGGACAGGGATTGACACTGAAGCTTTCTTT. Its protein is CASSLGSGTGIDTEAFF.

The DNA of the CDR3 is TGTGCCAGCAGCTACAATACAGGCTCCCATAGCAATCAGCCCCAGCATTTT. Protein product: CASSYNTGSHSNQPQHF. The chain couples TRBV5-4 to TRBJ1-5, with D perhaps TRBD1 (5 bases). Trimming took off 3 bases at V and 0 bases at J, with 16 bases between the two ends. The germline CDR1 and CDR2 sequences are SGHNT and YYREEE (reference sequence). This CDR3 has 17 residues.

This clone was observed once. The rearrangement links TRBV9 to TRBJ2-7; 7 bases line up with TRBD2. V lost 2 bases to trimming and J lost 7 bases; unmatched junction nucleotides: 9. The germline V gene has CDR1 SGDLS and CDR2 YYNGEE. This CDR3 has 14 amino acids. The DNA of the CDR3 is TGTGCCAGCAGCGTGGGGGAGGGCCCGCCTGAGCAGTACTTC. Its protein is CASSVGEGPPEQYF.

This clone appeared once. This rearrangement joins TRBV28 to TRBJ1-2; no clear D. Trimming removed 6 bases from V and 8 bases from J, with 10 bases in between. CDR3 length equals 11 residues. Per the germline V gene, CDR1 is MDHEN and CDR2 is SYDVKM. CDR3 region: CASRAFFGYTF. The CDR3 region has the DNA TGTGCCAGCAGGGCCTTTTTCGGCTACACCTTC.

The chain employs TRBV11-1 and TRBJ2-3; D ambiguous. Trimming took off 3 bases at V and 6 bases at J, with 4 bases between the two ends. The CDR3 runs to 11 residues. Germline values: CDR1 SGHAT, CDR2 FQDESV (reference sequence). The CDR3, as DNA: TGTGCCAGCAGCTTGCGTGATACGCAGTATTTT. Translation: CASSLRDTQYF.

The V call is TRBV5-1, the J call TRBJ2-2, with 8 bases fitting TRBD2. The CDR3 sequence is 16 residues long. V trimming: 0 bases; J trimming: 4 bases; junction bases outside the gene matches: 5. The germline CDR1 and CDR2 sequences are SGHRS and YFSETQ. CDR3 loop: CASSLGAGVGTGELFF. In DNA form, the CDR3 reads TGCGCCAGCAGCTTGGGAGCGGGAGTTGGCACCGGGGAGCTGTTTTTT.

The chain links TRBV6-1 to TRBJ2-2, with a possible D match to TRBD1 (6 bases). The germline CDR1 and CDR2 sequences are MNHNS and SASEGT. Between the trimmed V and J ends, which lost 2 bases and 4 bases, there was a span of 14 bases. The CDR3 loop spans 16 amino acids. CDR3 sequence (DNA): TGTGCCAGCAGTGAACGTGGGGGCTCGGGCACCGGGGAGCTGTTTTTT. It translates to CASSERGGSGTGELFF.

This clone was counted only a few times. The chain links TRBV5-1 to TRBJ2-1; the match to TRBD2 covers 9 bases. Per the germline V gene, CDR1 is SGHRS and CDR2 is YFSETQ. V shed 0 bases, J shed 6 bases, and the junction held 1 base outside the gene matches. The CDR3 has 14 amino acids. CDR3 nucleotide sequence: TGCGCCAGCAGCTTGGCGACTAGCGGCAATGAGCAGTTCTTC. Protein sequence: CASSLATSGNEQFF. Full variable domain (rest looked up from reference TRBV5-1 and TRBJ2-1): KAGVTQTPRYLIKTRGQQVTLSCSPISGHRSVSWYQQTPGQGLQFLFEYFSETQRNKGNFPGRFSGRQFSNSRSEMNVSTLELGDSALYLCASSLATSGNEQFFGPGTRLTVL.

This clone was observed a handful of times. The J gene is TRBJ2-4, the V gene TRBV10-1; the match to TRBD2 covers 8 bases. V dropped 4 bases and J dropped 2; count of bases not matched to a gene: 1. CDR1 WNHNN and CDR2 SYGVQD come from the germline V gene (reference sequence). This CDR3 is 14 amino acids long. CDR3 bases: TGCGCCAGCAGTGGCGGGGGGACCAAAAACATTCAGTACTTC. Residues: CASSGGGTKNIQYF.